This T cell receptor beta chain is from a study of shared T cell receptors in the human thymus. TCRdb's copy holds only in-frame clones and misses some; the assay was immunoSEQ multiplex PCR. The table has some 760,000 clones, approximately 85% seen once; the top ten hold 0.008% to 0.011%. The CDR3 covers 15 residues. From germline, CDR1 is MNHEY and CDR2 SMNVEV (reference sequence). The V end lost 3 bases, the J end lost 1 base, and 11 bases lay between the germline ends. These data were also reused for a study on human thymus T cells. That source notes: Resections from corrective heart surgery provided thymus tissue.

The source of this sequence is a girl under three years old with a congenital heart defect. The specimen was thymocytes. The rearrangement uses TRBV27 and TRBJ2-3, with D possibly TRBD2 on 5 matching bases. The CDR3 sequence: CASSLGSWRTDTQYF. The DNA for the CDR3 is TGTGCCAGCAGTTTGGGGAGTTGGCGCACAGATACGCAGTATTTT.